This T cell receptor (beta chain) came from a study of blood T cell repertoires in COVID-19. Germline assignment: CDR1 SGHRS and CDR2 YFSETQ. V gave up 3 bases and J gave up 10 bases, with 14 bases separating them. This CDR3 is built from 13 residues. Sequencing used immunoSEQ multiplex PCR; TCRdb keeps in-frame clones, though not all of them. The sample carries around 320,000 clones, over 75% recorded once. This sequence joins TRBV5-1 and TRBJ2-1; D might be TRBD1 (6 bases). This receptor was obtained from a human donor in a cohort sampled during active COVID-19. Input material: peripheral blood. CDR3 sequence reads: CASSSTGWREQFF. In DNA, the CDR3 is TGCGCCAGCAGCTCAACAGGGTGGAGGGAGCAGTTCTTC.